These T cell receptor beta chains were read from a single sample in a study of brain T cells in children with intractable seizures. TCRdb's copy holds only in-frame clones and misses some; the assay was immunoSEQ multiplex PCR. Altogether 340,000 or so clones are present, over 90% being singletons, with the ten largest covering roughly 6%. The starting material was peripheral blood, obtained 4 to 5 months after surgery. Source of these receptors: a boy under two years old with tuberous sclerosis and intractable seizures. Each CDR3 is given with its conserved first and last residue. Each record gives: V gene, clone size, J gene, D gene, CDR3 protein, CDR3 DNA. A D gene is named only where the DNA matches it firmly. The size of a clone is reported for some rows only, either as once, few or many, or as a class for expanded clones.

>TRBV7-2|-|TRBJ2-7|TRBD1
CASSSRTGGYEQYF
TGTGCCAGCAGCTCCAGGACAGGGGGCTACGAGCAGTACTTC
>TRBV6-5|-|TRBJ1-4|TRBD1
CASSYGADRSIEKLFF
TGTGCCAGCAGTTACGGCGCGGACAGGTCGATTGAAAAACTGTTTTTT
>TRBV6-6|-|TRBJ2-1|-
CASSYSTGRGYNEQFF
TGTGCCAGCAGTTACTCGACTGGGAGGGGGTACAATGAGCAGTTCTTC
>TRBV5-1|-|TRBJ2-1|-
CASSLGDIYNEQFF
TGCGCCAGCAGCTTGGGGGACATCTACAATGAGCAGTTCTTC
>TRBV28|once|TRBJ1-6|TRBD1
CASSLDRGRDNSPLHF
TGTGCCAGCAGTTTAGACAGGGGGCGAGATAATTCACCCCTCCACTTT
>TRBV27|-|TRBJ1-1|-
CASSSNGDTEAFF
TGTGCCAGCAGTTCTAATGGGGACACTGAAGCTTTCTTT
>TRBV6-5|-|TRBJ1-2|-
CASSYGSLGGYTF
TGTGCCAGCAGTTACGGGTCATTAGGGGGCTACACCTTC
>TRBV18|-|TRBJ2-2|-
CASSPGSPFGELFF
TGTGCCAGCTCACCAGGGTCCCCCTTCGGGGAGCTGTTTTTT
>TRBV6-4|-|TRBJ1-5|-
CASSALGADDLLQPQHF
TGTGCCAGCAGTGCACTGGGGGCAGATGACCTTTTGCAGCCCCAGCATTTT
>TRBV10-1|-|TRBJ1-1|TRBD1
CASSESNRGPSNTEAFF
TGCGCCAGCAGTGAGTCAAACAGGGGGCCGTCAAACACTGAAGCTTTCTTT
>TRBV2|-|TRBJ1-5|-
CASSPGWGSNQPQHF
TGTGCCAGCAGCCCTGGTTGGGGATCCAATCAGCCCCAGCATTTT
>TRBV19|-|TRBJ1-1|TRBD1
CASSISGQYTEAFF
TGTGCCAGTAGTATCTCGGGACAGTACACTGAAGCTTTCTTT
>TRBV7-9|-|TRBJ2-5|TRBD1
CASSPPGTGTETQYF
TGTGCCAGCAGCCCCCCGGGGACAGGGACAGAGACCCAGTACTTC
>TRBV7-9|-|TRBJ2-1|-
CASSSRVGDFHVGEQFF
TGTGCCAGCAGCTCCCGAGTCGGGGACTTCCACGTAGGTGAGCAGTTCTTC
>TRBV11-2|-|TRBJ2-1|-
CASSRIGQLNEQFF
TGTGCCAGCAGCCGAATCGGACAGCTCAATGAGCAGTTCTTC
>TRBV6-5|-|TRBJ1-2|-
CASSFSYELGGYTF
TGTGCCAGCAGTTTTTCCTATGAGTTGGGGGGCTACACCTTC
>TRBV9|-|TRBJ2-2|TRBD1
CASSPGGLSTGELFF
TGTGCCAGCAGCCCAGGGGGCCTTTCCACCGGGGAGCTGTTTTTT
>TRBV11-2|once|TRBJ1-4|-
CASSPRRGNEKLFF
TGTGCCAGCAGCCCAAGGCGGGGAAATGAAAAACTGTTTTTT
>TRBV11-2|-|TRBJ2-5|TRBD1
CASSWDRGFQETQYF
TGTGCCAGCAGCTGGGACAGGGGGTTCCAAGAGACCCAGTACTTC
>TRBV19|few|TRBJ1-6|-
CASNWGGNSPLHF
TGTGCCAGTAATTGGGGAGGGAATTCACCCCTCCACTTT
>TRBV18|few|TRBJ2-7|-
CASSPGGGAYEQYF
TGTGCCAGCTCACCCGGCGGCGGGGCCTACGAGCAGTACTTC
>TRBV28|-|TRBJ2-7|-
CASGPYEQYF
TGTGCCAGCGGACCTTACGAGCAGTACTTC
>TRBV18|-|TRBJ2-1|TRBD1
CASSSSTGAYNEQFF
TGTGCCAGCTCAAGCTCGACAGGGGCCTACAATGAGCAGTTCTTC
>TRBV2|-|TRBJ1-3|TRBD1
CASSERGKGARGNTIYF
TGTGCCAGCAGTGAAAGAGGAAAGGGGGCACGGGGAAACACCATATATTTT
>TRBV30|-|TRBJ2-7|-
CAWSAGPYSSYEQYF
TGTGCCTGGAGCGCCGGGCCCTATAGCTCCTACGAGCAGTACTTC
>TRBV9|-|TRBJ2-3|-
CASSAQAQSTDTQYF
TGTGCCAGCAGCGCACAGGCCCAAAGCACAGATACGCAGTATTTT
>TRBV6-6|-|TRBJ1-5|-
CASRSVAYSNQPQHF
TGTGCCAGCAGATCAGTAGCTTATAGCAATCAGCCCCAGCATTTT
>TRBV11-2|-|TRBJ1-5|-
CASSWTGGGTNQPQHF
TGTGCCAGCAGCTGGACCGGTGGGGGAACCAATCAGCCCCAGCATTTT
>TRBV20-1|-|TRBJ2-2|-
CSASRGGRNTGELFF
TGCAGTGCTAGTAGAGGGGGGCGGAACACCGGGGAGCTGTTTTTT
>TRBV19|-|TRBJ1-2|-
CASSYGYGYTF
TGTGCCAGTAGTTACGGCTATGGCTACACCTTC
>TRBV5-1|-|TRBJ2-5|-
CASRGGVGQETQYF
TGCGCCAGCAGGGGCGGCGTAGGCCAAGAGACCCAGTACTTC
>TRBV11-3|few|TRBJ1-1|-
CASSSPFSEVNTEAFF
TGTGCCAGCAGCTCTCCTTTCAGTGAGGTGAACACTGAAGCTTTCTTT
>TRBV30|few|TRBJ1-6|-
CAWSIDPGGSPLHF
TGTGCCTGGAGTATAGACCCAGGAGGATCACCCCTCCACTTT
>TRBV28|-|TRBJ2-1|-
CASSLIGVRNEQFF
TGTGCCAGCAGTTTGATAGGGGTTCGCAATGAGCAGTTCTTC
>TRBV29-1|-|TRBJ2-7|-
CSVDLSRSYEQYF
TGCAGCGTTGATCTGTCTCGCTCCTACGAGCAGTACTTC
>TRBV20-1|-|TRBJ1-1|-
CSASWAVDTGRGAFF
TGCAGTGCTAGTTGGGCTGTGGACACCGGGCGGGGAGCTTTCTTT
>TRBV5-4|-|TRBJ2-3|-
CASSFSGREGSTDTQYF
TGTGCCAGCAGCTTTTCCGGGAGAGAGGGTAGCACAGATACGCAGTATTTT
>TRBV3-1/TRBV3-2|-|TRBJ1-3|TRBD1
CASSQGGQGRTGNTIYF
TGTGCCAGCAGCCAAGGGGGACAGGGGCGAACTGGAAACACCATATATTTT
>TRBV5-4|-|TRBJ1-3|-
CASSLGGGTGNTIYF
TGTGCCAGCAGCTTGGGAGGGGGTACTGGAAACACCATATATTTT
>TRBV7-3|-|TRBJ1-3|TRBD1
CASSRGGQGSGNTIYF
TGTGCCAGCAGCCGCGGGGGACAGGGCTCTGGAAACACCATATATTTT
>TRBV7-9|-|TRBJ2-1|-
CASSSRGASYNEQFF
TGTGCCAGCAGCTCTCGGGGGGCCTCCTACAATGAGCAGTTCTTC
>TRBV5-6|-|TRBJ2-3|TRBD2
CASLAGTSLVTQYF
TGTGCCAGTCTAGCCGGGACTAGTCTCGTTACGCAGTATTTT
>TRBV25-1|-|TRBJ2-3|TRBD2
CASSEYRGGAAVQYF
TGTGCCAGCAGTGAATATCGCGGGGGGGCGGCCGTGCAGTATTTT
>TRBV23-1|-|TRBJ2-7|-
CASSHRADYEQYF
TGCGCCAGCAGTCATCGGGCCGACTACGAGCAGTACTTC
>TRBV25-1|-|TRBJ2-2|TRBD1
CASSDSGQGVTGELFF
TGTGCCAGCAGTGATTCTGGACAGGGGGTCACCGGGGAGCTGTTTTTT
>TRBV2|-|TRBJ1-2|TRBD1
CASKTETGGEGGYTF
TGTGCCAGCAAAACCGAGACAGGGGGCGAAGGTGGCTACACCTTC
>TRBV9|-|TRBJ1-3|TRBD1
CASSVQTTGERTIYF
TGTGCCAGCAGCGTCCAGACGACAGGGGAAAGGACCATATATTTT
>TRBV19|-|TRBJ1-1|TRBD1
CASSIRGPNTEAFF
TGTGCCAGTAGTATCAGGGGGCCTAACACTGAAGCTTTCTTT